What follows are 30 T cell receptor beta chains derived from one specimen sequenced in a study of blood T cell repertoires in COVID-19. Assay: immunoSEQ multiplex PCR; the TCRdb copy retains only in-frame clones and omits some. There are over 450,000 clones in the sample; 85% to 90% occur only once, and less than 9.5% lies in the top ten. Material: peripheral blood. Receptor source: a woman aged 50 to 65 with COVID-19, enrolled during active disease.

The rearrangement uses TRBV24-1 and TRBJ1-2; possible D gene TRBD1, 6 bases. CDR1 is KGHDR, CDR2 SFDVKD, per germline. V lost 4 bases and J 10 bases, leaving 21 bases between the germline ends. The CDR3 is 15 amino acids. CDR3 sequence reads: CATSDSTGYNSAYTF. The CDR3 nucleotides are TGTGCCACCAGTGACAGTACAGGGTACAACTCCGCCTACACCTTC.

The rearrangement links TRBV23-1 to TRBJ1-5, with D maybe TRBD1 (6 bases). TRBV23-1 is noted as an ORF with a role that remains uncertain. The length of the CDR3 is 20 residues. The ends were cut back, 4 bases at V and 5 bases at J, with 30 bases in the middle. The CDR3 reads CASSPVEGGSGERLHQPQHF. The CDR3 region has the DNA TGCGCCAGCAGTCCGGTGGAAGGGGGTTCAGGGGAAAGGCTGCATCAGCCCCAGCATTTT.

This chain joins TRBV4-1 and TRBJ1-3, with a tentative D call TRBD1 (6 bases). Germline CDR1 is MGHRA and CDR2 is YSYEKL. The V and J ends lost 4 bases and 4 bases respectively, with 11 bases between them. The CDR3 covers 14 residues. The chain's CDR3 is CASSLSGTGNTIYF. CDR3 nucleotide sequence: TGCGCCAGCAGCCTGTCAGGGACAGGAAACACCATATATTTT.

For the CDR3, the DNA is TGCGCCAGCAGTGAGCGGGGAGAAGCCAAAAACATTCAGTACTTC. Translated: CASSERGEAKNIQYF. This sequence joins TRBV10-2 and TRBJ2-4, with D possibly matching TRBD2 (5 bases). The V gene's germline CDR1 is WSHSY and CDR2 SAAADI. The CDR3 consists of 15 residues. V was cut by 2 bases and J by 0 bases, with 8 bases left in between.

This rearrangement joins TRBV6-1 to TRBJ2-3, with 9 bases fitting TRBD1. CDR3 length: 18 residues. CDR1 is MNHNS and CDR2 is SASEGT in the germline V gene. V lost 3 bases and J lost 6; bases outside the gene matches: 16. DNA for the CDR3: TGTGCCAGCAGTGACCCGGGACAGGGTCGGCTTATGGTTGATACGCAGTATTTT. Translation gives CASSDPGQGRLMVDTQYF.

The chain employs TRBV7-9 and TRBJ1-2, with a weak D call TRBD1 (5 bases). The CDR3 is 16 amino acids. V was shortened by 4 bases and J by 2 bases, with 17 bases between the two germline ends. Per germline, CDR1 SEHNR and CDR2 FQNEAQ (reference sequence). In DNA form, the CDR3 reads TGTGCCAGCAGCTCCGGGGGGGAACCCTTAAACTATGGCTACACCTTC. It encodes CASSSGGEPLNYGYTF.

The chain links TRBV30 to TRBJ1-1, with TRBD1 identical over 8 bases. In germline, CDR1 is GTSNPN, CDR2 SVGIG (reference sequence). This CDR3 comprises 12 residues. V gave up 5 bases and J gave up 6 bases; unmatched junction bases: 5. The CDR3 DNA reads TGTGCCTGGGGAAGACAGGGGTCTGAAGCTTTCTTT. Its protein is CAWGRQGSEAFF.

The CDR3 region has the DNA TGTGCCAGCAGCTTTGGGACAGCCTTTGGGGGTAATCAGCCCCAGCATTTT. This sequence encodes CASSFGTAFGGNQPQHF. The chain combines TRBV7-8 with TRBJ1-5; TRBD1 matches 7 bases. This CDR3 has 17 amino acids. The V segment lost 3 bases and the J segment 4 bases; nucleotides outside the gene matches: 12. CDR1 SGHVS and CDR2 FQNEAQ come from the germline V gene. The full variable domain, its missing parts supplied by reference TRBV7-8 and TRBJ1-5, is GAGVSQSPRYKVAKRGQDVALRCDPISGHVSLFWYQQALGQGPEFLTYFQNEAQLDKSGLPSDRFFAERPEGSVSTLKIQRTQQEDSAVYLCASSFGTAFGGNQPQHFGDGTRLSIL.

The gene calls are TRBV28 and TRBJ1-1; D is ambiguous. The CDR3 loop spans 14 amino acids. The germline gives CDR1 MDHEN, CDR2 SYDVKM. V gave up 7 bases and J gave up 5 bases, with 17 bases separating them. The CDR3 is CASTNPGYGTEAFF. The CDR3 bases are TGTGCCAGCACTAACCCGGGGTATGGGACTGAAGCTTTCTTT.

This clone was recorded only once. The rearrangement joins TRBV5-5 to TRBJ1-2; TRBD1 aligns across 8 bases. This CDR3 contains 16 residues. The germline CDR1 and CDR2 sequences are SGHKS and YYEKEE (reference sequence). With V trimmed by 0 bases and J by 5 bases, 9 bases remained unmatched. The CDR3 protein is CASSLDWTGTPYGYTF. CDR3 nucleotides: TGTGCCAGCAGCTTGGATTGGACAGGGACTCCGTATGGCTACACCTTC.

The chain recombines TRBV28 with TRBJ2-3; tentative D call: TRBD2 (6 bases). The germline V gene encodes CDR1 MDHEN and CDR2 SYDVKM. Trimming pared 2 bases from V and 5 bases from J, leaving 14 bases between. CDR3 length equals 15 residues. In DNA, the CDR3 is TGTGCCAGCAGTTTAGTTGGCGGGGTAAGAGATACGCAGTATTTT. Its translation: CASSLVGGVRDTQYF.

V and J are TRBV7-3 and TRBJ2-3; D not certain. The CDR3 totals 14 residues. Looked up from germline, CDR1 is SGHTA and CDR2 is FQGTGA. Trimming removed 1 base at V and 4 bases at J, with 9 bases between. CDR3 sequence (DNA): TGTGCCAGCAGCTTAAATCGTGGGCCAGATACGCAGTATTTT. This translates into CASSLNRGPDTQYF. The entire variable domain, with the rest obtained from reference TRBV7-3 and TRBJ2-3, is as follows: GAGVSQTPSNKVTEKGKYVELRCDPISGHTALYWYRQSLGQGPEFLIYFQGTGAADDSGLPNDRFFAVRPEGSVSTLKIQRTERGDSAVYLCASSLNRGPDTQYFGPGTRLTVL.

V and J are TRBV6-6 and TRBJ2-5; 9 nucleotides agree with TRBD1. The CDR3 spans 13 residues. The J segment lost 5 bases and the V segment lost 5 bases, leaving 3 bases of the junction unmatched. CDR1 is MNHNY, CDR2 SVGAGI, per germline (reference sequence). The CDR3 protein is CASSQQGAETQYF. For the CDR3, the DNA is TGTGCCAGCAGTCAACAGGGGGCGGAGACCCAGTACTTC.

The chain recombines TRBV5-1 with TRBJ2-2; tentatively, D is TRBD2 (5 bases). The V end lost 4 bases, the J end lost 2 bases, and 9 bases lay between the germline ends. This CDR3 comprises 14 residues. The germline gives CDR1 SGHRS, CDR2 YFSETQ. CDR3 protein: CASSSGPNTGELFF. The CDR3 region has the DNA TGCGCCAGCAGCAGCGGACCCAACACCGGGGAGCTGTTTTTT. The full variable domain, completed using reference TRBV5-1 and TRBJ2-2, is KAGVTQTPRYLIKTRGQQVTLSCSPISGHRSVSWYQQTPGQGLQFLFEYFSETQRNKGNFPGRFSGRQFSNSRSEMNVSTLELGDSALYLCASSSGPNTGELFFGEGSRLTVL.

V is TRBV5-4 and J is TRBJ1-2, with no clear D. The germline CDR1 and CDR2 sequences are SGHNT and YYREEE (reference sequence). This CDR3 spans 16 amino acids. The germline V and J ends were trimmed by 1 base and 0 bases, with 13 bases remaining between them. CDR3 region: CASSLRSHPANYGYTF. Written as DNA, the CDR3 is TGTGCCAGCAGCTTGCGCTCTCATCCAGCTAACTATGGCTACACCTTC.

The chain uses TRBV3-1 (or the pseudogene TRBV3-2) and TRBJ1-1; D is possibly TRBD1 (5 bases). This CDR3 comprises 16 residues. The V end lost 3 bases, the J end lost 3 bases, and 17 bases lay between the germline ends. CDR1 is LGHDT and CDR2 is YNNKEL in the germline V gene (reference sequence). Written as DNA, the CDR3 is TGTGCCAGCAGCCACCCCGGGTCCTCGGGGGACACTGAAGCTTTCTTT. Its translation: CASSHPGSSGDTEAFF.

The chain combines TRBV18 with TRBJ2-1; D is unresolved. This CDR3 is 11 amino acids long. V was shortened by 5 bases and J by 4 bases, with 3 bases between the two germline ends. Germline lookup yields CDR1 KGHSH and CDR2 LQKENI. The CDR3 reads CASSEYNEQFF. Written as DNA, the CDR3 is TGTGCCAGCTCAGAGTACAATGAGCAGTTCTTC.

In the case of this clone: This same CDR3 is encoded by further DNA sequences in the sample. In DNA, the CDR3 is TGTGCCTGGAGTGCGGGCACCGGGGAGCTGTTTTTT. The encoded protein is CAWSAGTGELFF. This chain uses TRBV30 with TRBJ2-2, with D uncertain. The CDR3 spans 12 residues. V gave up 1 base and J gave up 4 bases, with 4 bases separating them. The germline CDR1 and CDR2 sequences are GTSNPN and SVGIG (reference sequence).

The chain uses TRBV19 and TRBJ1-5; 7 nucleotides line up with TRBD1. CDR1 and CDR2 from the germline V gene are LNHDA and SQIVND (reference sequence). The CDR3 is made up of 14 amino acids. Unmatched junction bases numbered 7, after V lost 8 bases and J lost 3 bases. The CDR3 bases are TGTGCCAGTCGCCTACAGGGGAACAATCAGCCCCAGCATTTT. This codes for CASRLQGNNQPQHF.

This clone was seen a handful of times. CDR3 region: CASSPQSLSSYEQYF. The DNA for the CDR3 is TGCGCCAGCAGTCCCCAAAGTTTGAGCTCCTACGAGCAGTACTTC. This chain connects TRBV5-1 to TRBJ2-7, with unresolved D. This CDR3 has 15 residues. Germline V gives CDR1 SGHRS, CDR2 YFSETQ. Trimming pared 5 bases from V and 0 bases from J, leaving 15 bases between.

The chain has TRBV4-1 and TRBJ2-7; perhaps TRBD1 as D (5 bases). Germline values: CDR1 MGHRA, CDR2 YSYEKL. This CDR3 is built from 14 residues. Trimming took 0 bases from V and 5 from J, leaving 11 bases between them. The CDR3 region is CASSQEAGWDEQYF. As DNA, the CDR3 is TGCGCCAGCAGCCAAGAGGCAGGGTGGGACGAGCAGTACTTC.

This rearrangement joins TRBV12-5 to TRBJ1-1; 11 bases line up with TRBD1. The CDR3 contains 15 residues. Germline V lookup: CDR1 LGHNT, CDR2 FRNRAP. With 2 bases clipped from V and 4 bases from J, the junction kept 3 bases outside the gene matches. The DNA of the CDR3 is TGTGCTAGTGGTTTGCCGGGACAGGGGGGCACTGAAGCTTTCTTT. Translated: CASGLPGQGGTEAFF.

The CDR3 DNA reads TGTGCCAGCAGTGAAGCGCGGGGGAGCAATCAGCCCCAGCATTTT. Translation gives CASSEARGSNQPQHF. The V and J genes are TRBV2 and TRBJ1-5, with D possibly matching TRBD1 (5 bases). Germline V gene lookup returns CDR1 SNHLY and CDR2 FYNNEI. V gave up 0 bases and J gave up 1 base, with 7 bases separating them. The CDR3 length is 15 residues.

The chain has TRBV3-1 (or the pseudogene TRBV3-2) and TRBJ1-1; 7 nucleotides align to TRBD1. Trimming took 4 bases from V and 4 from J; bases not matched to a gene: 18. The CDR3 contains 18 residues. Germline V gene sequence: CDR1 LGHDT, CDR2 YNNKEL (reference sequence). Here the CDR3 reads CASSRPSRTGGRGTEAFF. Here the CDR3 DNA reads TGTGCCAGCAGCCGTCCTAGTAGGACAGGAGGTCGGGGCACTGAAGCTTTCTTT.

J is TRBJ1-2 and V is TRBV19, with 7 positions matching TRBD1. The CDR3 is 12 residues long. Germline V gene sequence: CDR1 LNHDA, CDR2 SQIVND (reference sequence). The ends lost 7 bases at V and 7 bases at J; junction bases unmatched: 6. Here the CDR3 reads CASNDRDRGYTF. CDR3 bases: TGTGCCAGTAACGACAGGGATCGTGGCTACACCTTC.

This chain joins TRBV6-4 and TRBJ2-7; unclear D gene. There are 12 residues in the CDR3. CDR1 is MRHNA and CDR2 is SNTAGT in the germline V gene. The V gene lost 3 bases and the J gene lost 6 bases, with 9 bases spanning the gap. CDR3 sequence reads: CASSEMSGEQYF. CDR3 nucleotide sequence: TGTGCCAGCAGTGAGATGTCGGGCGAGCAGTACTTC.

V usage is TRBV6-5 and J usage is TRBJ1-5; no definite D call. The CDR3 runs to 13 residues. Germline assignment: CDR1 MNHEY and CDR2 SVGAGI. V was shortened by 11 bases and J by 4 bases, with 15 bases between the two germline ends. The CDR3 region is CAGSLIVNQPQHF. The CDR3 DNA follows: TGTGCCGGTTCTCTTATAGTTAATCAGCCCCAGCATTTT.

The rearrangement joins TRBV5-1 to TRBJ1-2, with TRBD1 as a possible D gene (5 bases). Germline V gene sequence: CDR1 SGHRS, CDR2 YFSETQ. This CDR3 spans 14 amino acids. Trimming left V 3 bases short and J 8 bases short, with 17 bases between. CDR3 sequence: CASSSGQGPGGYTF. CDR3 nucleotide sequence: TGCGCCAGCAGCTCGGGCCAGGGTCCTGGGGGCTACACCTTC.

Comments on this clone: Different DNA sequences within this sample yield the same CDR3. The V gene is TRBV3-1 (or the pseudogene TRBV3-2), the J gene TRBJ2-3, with 8 bases matching TRBD2. From germline, CDR1 is LGHDT and CDR2 YNNKEL (reference sequence). This CDR3 is built from 14 residues. With V trimmed by 4 bases and J by 4 bases, 4 bases remained unmatched. The CDR3, as DNA: TGTGCCAGCAGCCCTAGGACTAGCTCAGATACGCAGTATTTT. It is translated as CASSPRTSSDTQYF.

The chain links TRBV28 to TRBJ1-5; D might be TRBD1 (5 bases). CDR3 length: 13 amino acids. Germline CDR1 MDHEN, CDR2 SYDVKM. V was cut by 4 bases and J by 6 bases, with 10 bases left in between. CDR3 in DNA: TGTGCCAGCAGTTACGTGGGGGGTCAGCCCCAGCATTTT. Amino acids: CASSYVGGQPQHF.